This T cell receptor beta chain is drawn from a study of shared clonotypes between healthy human individuals. Looking at the study overall: For every donor, three CD4 naive, three CD4 memory, two CD8 naive and one CD8 memory plates were used.

Libraries were prepared by immunoSEQ multiplex PCR; TCRdb keeps only in-frame clonotypes and omits some of them. The sample lists almost 750,000 clones, 55% to 80% occurring once. Broader study findings: The sole specimen, blood, was sampled, and tissue repertoires likely differ.

This clone occurred a few times. The antigen is undetermined. Healthy and HIV-negative, the adult donors had no recent acute infections or vaccinations. The specimen was memory CD4+ T cells sorted from blood. The subset was: CD45RA-negative fraction. This TCR derives from a woman aged 25-40 years in good health.

The chain's CDR3 is CASSQGALTAGQETQYF. CDR3 DNA sequence: TGCGCCAGCAGCCAAGGTGCGCTAACAGCGGGCCAAGAGACCCAGTACTTC. V usage is TRBV4-1 and J usage is TRBJ2-5; TRBD2 might be the D (6 bases). Germline V gene lookup returns CDR1 MGHRA and CDR2 YSYEKL. The V gene lost 1 base and the J gene lost 1 base, with 16 bases spanning the gap. The CDR3 contains 17 residues.